This TCR beta chain stems from a study of T-cell reconstitution after alpha-beta-depleted transplantation in children. This clonotype was detected only a few times. The authors prepared the TCRbeta library with unique molecular identifiers. TCRdb redid the calling of the PCR reads with MiXCR, one entry per CDR3 protein. The table records a few hundred thousand distinct CDR3 sequences, approximately 13% of them present only once. V lost 6 bases to trimming and J lost 3 bases; unmatched junction nucleotides: 7. This CDR3 comprises 14 residues. The material was PBMCs from the stem cell graft donor, obtained from the stem cell graft. The chain recombines TRBV12-3 or TRBV12-4 with TRBJ1-1, with 7 bases fitting TRBD1. This receptor was obtained from a human donor who donated a stem cell graft to a child with combined immunodeficiency. In nucleotides, the CDR3 is TGTGCCAGCAGAAGGACAGGAGGGCACACTGAAGCTTTCTTT. Its protein product is CASRRTGGHTEAFF.